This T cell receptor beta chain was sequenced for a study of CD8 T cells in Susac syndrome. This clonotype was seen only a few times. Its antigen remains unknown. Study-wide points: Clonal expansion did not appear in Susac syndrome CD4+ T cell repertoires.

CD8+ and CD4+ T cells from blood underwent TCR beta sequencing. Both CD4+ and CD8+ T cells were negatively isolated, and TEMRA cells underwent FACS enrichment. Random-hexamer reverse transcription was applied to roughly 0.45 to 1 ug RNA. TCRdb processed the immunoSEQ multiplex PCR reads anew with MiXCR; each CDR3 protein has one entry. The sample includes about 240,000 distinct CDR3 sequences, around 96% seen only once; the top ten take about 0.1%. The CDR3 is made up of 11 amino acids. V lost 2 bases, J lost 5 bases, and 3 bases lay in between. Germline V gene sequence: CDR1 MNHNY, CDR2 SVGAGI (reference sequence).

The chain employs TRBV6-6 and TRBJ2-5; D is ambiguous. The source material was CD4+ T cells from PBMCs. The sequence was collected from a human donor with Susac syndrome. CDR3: CASSYVETQYF. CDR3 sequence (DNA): TGTGCCAGCAGTTACGTGGAGACCCAGTACTTC.